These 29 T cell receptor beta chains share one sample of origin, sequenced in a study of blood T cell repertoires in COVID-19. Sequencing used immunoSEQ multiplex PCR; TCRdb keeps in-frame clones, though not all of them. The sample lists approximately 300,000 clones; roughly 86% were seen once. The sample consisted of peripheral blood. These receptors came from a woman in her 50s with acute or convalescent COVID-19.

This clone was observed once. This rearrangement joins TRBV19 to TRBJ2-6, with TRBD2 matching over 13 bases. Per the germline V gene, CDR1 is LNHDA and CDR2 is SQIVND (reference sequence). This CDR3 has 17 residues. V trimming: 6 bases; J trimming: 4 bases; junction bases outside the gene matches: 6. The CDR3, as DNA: TGTGCCAGTAGCCCGACTAGCGGGAGGAGCGGGGCCAACGTCCTGACTTTC. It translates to CASSPTSGRSGANVLTF.

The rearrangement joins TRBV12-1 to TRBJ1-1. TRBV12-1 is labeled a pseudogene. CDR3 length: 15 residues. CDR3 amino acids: CASSFMADGDTEAFF. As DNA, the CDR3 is TGTGCCAGCAGCTTTATGGCGGATGGAGACACTGAAGCTTTCTTT.

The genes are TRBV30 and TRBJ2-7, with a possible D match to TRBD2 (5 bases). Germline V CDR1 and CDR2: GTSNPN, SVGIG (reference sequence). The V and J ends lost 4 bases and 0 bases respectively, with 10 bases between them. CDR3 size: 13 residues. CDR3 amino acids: CAWIAGSSYEQYF. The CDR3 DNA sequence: TGTGCCTGGATTGCGGGCAGCTCCTACGAGCAGTACTTC.

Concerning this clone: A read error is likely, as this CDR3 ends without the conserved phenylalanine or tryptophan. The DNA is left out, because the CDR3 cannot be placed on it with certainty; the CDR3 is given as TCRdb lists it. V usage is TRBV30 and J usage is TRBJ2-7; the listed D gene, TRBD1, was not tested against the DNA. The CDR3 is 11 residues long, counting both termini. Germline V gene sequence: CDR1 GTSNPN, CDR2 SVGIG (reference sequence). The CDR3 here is CAWSPGQGHIL.

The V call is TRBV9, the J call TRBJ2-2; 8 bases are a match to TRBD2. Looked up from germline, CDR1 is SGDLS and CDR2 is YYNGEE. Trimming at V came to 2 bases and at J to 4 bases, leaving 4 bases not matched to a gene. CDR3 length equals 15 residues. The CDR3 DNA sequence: TGTGCCAGCAGCGTGGCGGGAGGAAGCACCGGGGAGCTGTTTTTT. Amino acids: CASSVAGGSTGELFF. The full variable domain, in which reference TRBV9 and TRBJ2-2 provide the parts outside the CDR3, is DSGVTQTPKHLITATGQRVTLRCSPRSGDLSVYWYQQSLDQGLQFLIQYYNGEERAKGNILERFSAQQFPDLHSELNLSSLELGDSALYFCASSVAGGSTGELFFGEGSRLTVL.

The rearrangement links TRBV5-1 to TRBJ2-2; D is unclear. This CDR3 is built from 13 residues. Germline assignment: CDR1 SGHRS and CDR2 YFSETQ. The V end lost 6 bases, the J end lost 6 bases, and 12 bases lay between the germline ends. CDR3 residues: CASNLPASGELFF. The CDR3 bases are TGCGCCAGCAACTTACCAGCGTCCGGGGAGCTGTTTTTT.

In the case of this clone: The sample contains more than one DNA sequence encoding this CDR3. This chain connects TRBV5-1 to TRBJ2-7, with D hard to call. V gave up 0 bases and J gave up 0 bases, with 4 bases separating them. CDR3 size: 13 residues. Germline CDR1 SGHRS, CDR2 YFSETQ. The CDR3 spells CASSLDNSYEQYF. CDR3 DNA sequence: TGCGCCAGCAGCTTGGACAACTCCTACGAGCAGTACTTC.

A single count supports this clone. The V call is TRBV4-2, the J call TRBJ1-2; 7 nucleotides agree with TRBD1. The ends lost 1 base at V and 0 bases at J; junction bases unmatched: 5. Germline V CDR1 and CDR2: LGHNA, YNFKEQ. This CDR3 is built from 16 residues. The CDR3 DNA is TGTGCCAGCAGCCAAGCGAGGGGGCTTACTAACTATGGCTACACCTTC. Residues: CASSQARGLTNYGYTF.

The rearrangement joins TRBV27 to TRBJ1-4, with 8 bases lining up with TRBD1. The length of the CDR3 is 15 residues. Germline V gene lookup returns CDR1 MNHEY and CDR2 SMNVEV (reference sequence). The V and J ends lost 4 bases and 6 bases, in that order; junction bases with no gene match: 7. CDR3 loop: CASSSRPGGDEKLFF. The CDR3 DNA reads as TGTGCCAGCAGTTCACGTCCAGGGGGCGATGAAAAACTGTTTTTT.

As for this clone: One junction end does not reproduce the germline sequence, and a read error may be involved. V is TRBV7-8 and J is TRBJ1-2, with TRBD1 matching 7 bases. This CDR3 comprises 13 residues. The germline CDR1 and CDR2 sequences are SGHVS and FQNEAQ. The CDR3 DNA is TGTGCCAGCAGCTACCCCCCGACAGGGTCCGGATCCTTC. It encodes CASSYPPTGSGSF.

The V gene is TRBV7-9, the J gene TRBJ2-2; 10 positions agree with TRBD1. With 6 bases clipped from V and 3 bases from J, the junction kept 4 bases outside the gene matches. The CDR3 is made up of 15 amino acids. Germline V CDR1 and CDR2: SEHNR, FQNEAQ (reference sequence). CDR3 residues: CASRAGTGDTGELFF. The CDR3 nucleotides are TGTGCCAGCAGGGCCGGGACAGGGGACACCGGGGAGCTGTTTTTT.

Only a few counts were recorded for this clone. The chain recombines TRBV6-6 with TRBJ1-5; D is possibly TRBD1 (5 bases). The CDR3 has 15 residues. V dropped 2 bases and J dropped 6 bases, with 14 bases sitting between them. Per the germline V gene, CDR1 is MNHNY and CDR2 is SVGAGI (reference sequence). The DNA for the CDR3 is TGTGCCAGCAGTTACCTTACGGGTCAGGGTCAGCCCCAGCATTTT. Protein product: CASSYLTGQGQPQHF.

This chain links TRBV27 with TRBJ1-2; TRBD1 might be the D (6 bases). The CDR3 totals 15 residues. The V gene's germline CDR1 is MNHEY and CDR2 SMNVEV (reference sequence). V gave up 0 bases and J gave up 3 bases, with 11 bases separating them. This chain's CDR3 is CASSLSPQGDYGYTF. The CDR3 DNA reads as TGTGCCAGCAGTTTATCGCCACAGGGCGACTATGGCTACACCTTC.

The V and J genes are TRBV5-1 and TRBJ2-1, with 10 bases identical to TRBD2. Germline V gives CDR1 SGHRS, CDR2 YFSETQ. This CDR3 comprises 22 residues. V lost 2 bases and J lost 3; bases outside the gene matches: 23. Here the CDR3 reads CASSFVSPASGSFNLGYNEQFF. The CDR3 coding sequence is TGCGCCAGCAGCTTCGTCAGCCCCGCTAGCGGGAGTTTTAATTTGGGCTACAATGAGCAGTTCTTC.

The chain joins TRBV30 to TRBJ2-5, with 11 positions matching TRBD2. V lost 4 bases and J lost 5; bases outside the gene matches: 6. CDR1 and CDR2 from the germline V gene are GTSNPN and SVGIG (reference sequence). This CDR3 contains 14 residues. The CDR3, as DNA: TGTGCCTGGATGGCTAGCGGGAGGTCGGAGACCCAGTACTTC. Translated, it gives CAWMASGRSETQYF.

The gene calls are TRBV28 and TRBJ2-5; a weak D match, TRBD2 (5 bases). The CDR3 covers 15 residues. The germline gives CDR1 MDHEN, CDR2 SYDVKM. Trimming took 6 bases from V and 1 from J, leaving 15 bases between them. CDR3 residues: CASRLGRRVQETQYF. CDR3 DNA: TGTGCCAGCAGACTAGGGCGCAGAGTCCAAGAGACCCAGTACTTC.

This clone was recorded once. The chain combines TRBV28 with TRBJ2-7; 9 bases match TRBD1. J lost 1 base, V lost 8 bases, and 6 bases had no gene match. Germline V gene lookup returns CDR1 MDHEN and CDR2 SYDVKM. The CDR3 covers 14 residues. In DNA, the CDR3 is TGTGCCAGCCTACGACAGGGGGGTTCCTACGAGCAGTACTTC. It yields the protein CASLRQGGSYEQYF.

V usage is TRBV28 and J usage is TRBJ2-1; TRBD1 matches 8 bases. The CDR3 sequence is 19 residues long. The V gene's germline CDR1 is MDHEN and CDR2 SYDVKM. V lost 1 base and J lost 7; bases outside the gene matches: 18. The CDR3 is CASSLSPLRGRLKSNEQFF. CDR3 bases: TGTGCCAGCAGTTTATCCCCACTCAGGGGGCGACTGAAATCGAATGAGCAGTTCTTC. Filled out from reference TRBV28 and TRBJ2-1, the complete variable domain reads DVKVTQSSRYLVKRTGEKVFLECVQDMDHENMFWYRQDPGLGLRLIYFSYDVKMKEKGDIPEGYSVSREKKERFSLILESASTNQTSMYLCASSLSPLRGRLKSNEQFFGPGTRLTVL.

In DNA, the CDR3 is TGTGCCAGCAGCTTAAGGACAGGGGGTAGCACAGATACGCAGTATTTT. Its protein is CASSLRTGGSTDTQYF. The chain uses TRBV5-4 and TRBJ2-3; the match to TRBD1 covers 10 bases. The CDR3 sequence is 16 residues long. In germline, CDR1 is SGHNT, CDR2 YYREEE (reference sequence). After removal of 2 bases from V and 0 bases from J, the junction contained 3 bases not matched to a gene.

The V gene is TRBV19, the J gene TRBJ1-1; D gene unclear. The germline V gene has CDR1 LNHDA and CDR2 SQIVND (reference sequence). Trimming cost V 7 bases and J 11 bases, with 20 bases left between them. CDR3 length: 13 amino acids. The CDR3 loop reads CASTYSAGYEAFF. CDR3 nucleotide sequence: TGTGCCAGTACCTATTCGGCGGGGTATGAGGCTTTCTTT.

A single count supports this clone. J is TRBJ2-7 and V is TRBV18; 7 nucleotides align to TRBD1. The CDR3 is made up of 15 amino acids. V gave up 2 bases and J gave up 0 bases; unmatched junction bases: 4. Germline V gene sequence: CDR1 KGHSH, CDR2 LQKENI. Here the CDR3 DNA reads TGTGCCAGCTCACCATTCCGGGACAGCTCCTACGAGCAGTACTTC. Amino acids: CASSPFRDSSYEQYF.

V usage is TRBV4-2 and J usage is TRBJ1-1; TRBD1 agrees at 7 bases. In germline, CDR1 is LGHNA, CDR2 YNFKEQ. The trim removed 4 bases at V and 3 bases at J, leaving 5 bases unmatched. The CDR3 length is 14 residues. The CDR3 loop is CASSRNTGDTEAFF. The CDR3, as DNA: TGTGCCAGCAGCCGCAATACAGGGGACACTGAAGCTTTCTTT.

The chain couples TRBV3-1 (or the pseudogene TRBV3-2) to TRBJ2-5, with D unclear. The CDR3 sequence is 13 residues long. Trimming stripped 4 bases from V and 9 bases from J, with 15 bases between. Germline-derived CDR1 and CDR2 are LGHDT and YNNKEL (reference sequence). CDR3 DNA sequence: TGTGCCAGCAGCCCCCCGTCCTTAGTGGCCCAGTACTTC. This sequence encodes CASSPPSLVAQYF.

The CDR3 region has the DNA TGCGCCAGCAGCCTCACATGGTACGAGCAGTACTTC. Translated, it gives CASSLTWYEQYF. The genes are TRBV5-1 and TRBJ2-7; D gene unclear. V was cut by 4 bases and J by 4 bases, with 9 bases left in between. The CDR3 is 12 amino acids. CDR1 is SGHRS, CDR2 YFSETQ, per germline.

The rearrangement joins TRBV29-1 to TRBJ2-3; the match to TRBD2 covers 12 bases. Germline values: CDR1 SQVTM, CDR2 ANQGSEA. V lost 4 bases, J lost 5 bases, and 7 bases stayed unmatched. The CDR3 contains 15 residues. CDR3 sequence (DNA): TGCAGCGTTGCGAGACTAGCGGGAGTAGTAGATACGCAGTATTTT. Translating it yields CSVARLAGVVDTQYF.

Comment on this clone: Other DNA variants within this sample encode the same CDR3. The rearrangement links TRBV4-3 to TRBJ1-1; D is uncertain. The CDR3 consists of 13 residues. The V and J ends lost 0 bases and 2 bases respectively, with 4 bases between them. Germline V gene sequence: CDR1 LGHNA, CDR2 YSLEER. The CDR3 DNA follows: TGCGCCAGCAGCCAAGATCTCAACACTGAAGCTTTCTTT. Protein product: CASSQDLNTEAFF.

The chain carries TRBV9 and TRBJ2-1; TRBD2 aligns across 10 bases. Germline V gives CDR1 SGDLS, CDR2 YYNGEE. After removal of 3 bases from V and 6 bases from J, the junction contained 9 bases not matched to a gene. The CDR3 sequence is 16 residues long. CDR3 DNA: TGTGCCAGCAGCGGTTACGGGACTAGCGAGACCAATGAGCAGTTCTTC. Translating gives CASSGYGTSETNEQFF.

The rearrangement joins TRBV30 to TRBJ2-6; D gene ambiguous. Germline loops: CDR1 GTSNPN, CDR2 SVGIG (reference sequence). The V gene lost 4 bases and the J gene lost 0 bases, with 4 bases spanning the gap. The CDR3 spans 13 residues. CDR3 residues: CAWTGSGANVLTF. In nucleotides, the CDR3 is TGTGCCTGGACAGGCTCTGGGGCCAACGTCCTGACTTTC.

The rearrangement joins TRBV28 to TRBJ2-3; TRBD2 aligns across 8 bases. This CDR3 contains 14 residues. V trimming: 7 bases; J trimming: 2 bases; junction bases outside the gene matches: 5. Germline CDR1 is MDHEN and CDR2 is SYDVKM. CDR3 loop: CASTIAGFTDTQYF. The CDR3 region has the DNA TGTGCCAGCACCATAGCGGGATTCACAGATACGCAGTATTTT.